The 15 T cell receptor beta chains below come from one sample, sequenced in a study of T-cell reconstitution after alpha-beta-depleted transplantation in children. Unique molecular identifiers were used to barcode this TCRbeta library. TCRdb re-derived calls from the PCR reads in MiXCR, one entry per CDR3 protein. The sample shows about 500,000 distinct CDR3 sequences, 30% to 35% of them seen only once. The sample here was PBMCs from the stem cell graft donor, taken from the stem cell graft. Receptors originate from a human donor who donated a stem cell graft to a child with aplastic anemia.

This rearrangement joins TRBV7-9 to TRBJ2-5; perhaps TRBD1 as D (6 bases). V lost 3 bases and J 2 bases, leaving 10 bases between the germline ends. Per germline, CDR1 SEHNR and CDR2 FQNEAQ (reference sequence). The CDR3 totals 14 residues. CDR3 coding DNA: TGTGCCAGCAGCTTCTCAGGGGCTCAAGAGACCCAGTACTTC. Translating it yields CASSFSGAQETQYF.

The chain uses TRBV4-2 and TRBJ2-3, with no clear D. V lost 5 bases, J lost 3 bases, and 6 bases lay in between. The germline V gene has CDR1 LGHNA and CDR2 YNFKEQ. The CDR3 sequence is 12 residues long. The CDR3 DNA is TGTGCCAGCAGCAAAGCTACAGATACGCAGTATTTT. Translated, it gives CASSKATDTQYF.

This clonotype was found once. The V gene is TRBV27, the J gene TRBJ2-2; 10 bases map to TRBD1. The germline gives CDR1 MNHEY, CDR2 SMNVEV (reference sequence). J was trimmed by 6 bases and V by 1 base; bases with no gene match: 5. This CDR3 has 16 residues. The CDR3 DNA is TGTGCCAGCAGTTTATGGGGGACAGGGGCGGCCGGGGAGCTGTTTTTT. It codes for CASSLWGTGAAGELFF.

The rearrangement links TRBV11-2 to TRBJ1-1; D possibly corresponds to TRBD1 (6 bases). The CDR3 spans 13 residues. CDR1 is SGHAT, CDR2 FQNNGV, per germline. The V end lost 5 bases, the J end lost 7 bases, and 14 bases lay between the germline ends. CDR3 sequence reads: CASSVKGGREAFF. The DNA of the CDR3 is TGTGCCAGCAGCGTAAAGGGGGGGCGTGAAGCTTTCTTT. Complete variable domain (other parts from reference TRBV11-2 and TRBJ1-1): EAGVAQSPRYKIIEKRQSVAFWCNPISGHATLYWYQQILGQGPKLLIQFQNNGVVDDSQLPKDRFSAERLKGVDSTLKIQPAKLEDSAVYLCASSVKGGREAFFGQGTRLTVV.

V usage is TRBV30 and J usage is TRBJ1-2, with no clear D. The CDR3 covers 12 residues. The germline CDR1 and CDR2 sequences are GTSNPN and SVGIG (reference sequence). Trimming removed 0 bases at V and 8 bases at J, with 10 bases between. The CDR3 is CAWSVSHGGYTF. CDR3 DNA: TGTGCCTGGAGTGTCTCCCACGGGGGCTACACCTTC.

This chain's CDR3 is CSAPRRHEQYF. Here the CDR3 DNA reads TGCAGTGCCCCGCGGCGCCACGAGCAGTACTTC. The chain employs TRBV20-1 and TRBJ2-7; D gene uncertain. Germline V CDR1 and CDR2: DFQATT, SNEGSKA (reference sequence). The V end lost 6 bases, the J end lost 5 bases, and 11 bases lay between the germline ends. CDR3 length: 11 residues.

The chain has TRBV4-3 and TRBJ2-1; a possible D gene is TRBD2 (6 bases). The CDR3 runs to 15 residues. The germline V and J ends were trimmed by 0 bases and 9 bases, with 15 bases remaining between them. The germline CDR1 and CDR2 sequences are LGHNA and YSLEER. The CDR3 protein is CASSQDWGLLAEQFF. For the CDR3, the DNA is TGCGCCAGCAGCCAAGATTGGGGACTCCTGGCTGAGCAGTTCTTC.

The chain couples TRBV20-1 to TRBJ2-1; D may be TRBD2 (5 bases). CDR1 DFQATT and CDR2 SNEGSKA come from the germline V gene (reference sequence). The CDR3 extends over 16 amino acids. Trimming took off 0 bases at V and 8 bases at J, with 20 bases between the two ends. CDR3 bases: TGCAGTGCTAGAGATCTGCGTCTAGCTGCTCTGGATGAGCAGTTCTTC. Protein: CSARDLRLAALDEQFF.

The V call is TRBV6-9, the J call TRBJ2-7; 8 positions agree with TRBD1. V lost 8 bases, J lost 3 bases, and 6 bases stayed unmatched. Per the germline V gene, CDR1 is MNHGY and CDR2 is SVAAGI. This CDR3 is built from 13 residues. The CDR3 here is CASPRDRLYEQYF. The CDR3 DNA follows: TGTGCCAGCCCCCGGGACAGGCTCTACGAGCAGTACTTC.

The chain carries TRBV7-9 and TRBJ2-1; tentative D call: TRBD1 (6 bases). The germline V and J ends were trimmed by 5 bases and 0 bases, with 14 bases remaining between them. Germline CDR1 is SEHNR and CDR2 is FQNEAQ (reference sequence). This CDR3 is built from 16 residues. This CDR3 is CASSPIRDNSYNEQFF. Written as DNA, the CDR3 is TGTGCCAGCAGCCCCATCCGGGACAACTCCTACAATGAGCAGTTCTTC.

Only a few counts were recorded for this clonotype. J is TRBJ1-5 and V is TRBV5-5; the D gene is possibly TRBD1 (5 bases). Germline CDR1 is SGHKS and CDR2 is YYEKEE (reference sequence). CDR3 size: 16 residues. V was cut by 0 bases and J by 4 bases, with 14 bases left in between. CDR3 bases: TGTGCCAGCAGCTTGGTGGGCGGGGGATGGAATCAGCCCCAGCATTTT. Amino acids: CASSLVGGGWNQPQHF.

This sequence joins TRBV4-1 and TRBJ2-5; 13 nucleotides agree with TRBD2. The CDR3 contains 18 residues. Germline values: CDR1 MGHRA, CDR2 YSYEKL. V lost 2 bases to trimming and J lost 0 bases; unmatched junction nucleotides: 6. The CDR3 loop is CASSQPVTSGGYQETQYF. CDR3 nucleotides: TGCGCCAGCAGCCAACCGGTGACTAGCGGGGGGTACCAAGAGACCCAGTACTTC.

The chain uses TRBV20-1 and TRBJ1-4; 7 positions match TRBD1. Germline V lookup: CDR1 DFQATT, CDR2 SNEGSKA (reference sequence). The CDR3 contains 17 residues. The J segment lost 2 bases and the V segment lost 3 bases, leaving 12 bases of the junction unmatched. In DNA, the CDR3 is TGCAGTGCTAGTGATGGAGGGGGCGGTAGGACTAATGAAAAACTGTTTTTT. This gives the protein CSASDGGGGRTNEKLFF.

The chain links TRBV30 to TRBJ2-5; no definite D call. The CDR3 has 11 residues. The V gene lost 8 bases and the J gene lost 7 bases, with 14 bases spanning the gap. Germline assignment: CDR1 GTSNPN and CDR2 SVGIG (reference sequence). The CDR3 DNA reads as TGTGCCCTATCCGAACCGGGGACCCAGTACTTC. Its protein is CALSEPGTQYF.

The CDR3 protein is CSARLSGKGPEQYF. In nucleotides, the CDR3 is TGCAGTGCTAGACTCAGCGGCAAGGGTCCCGAGCAGTACTTC. J is TRBJ2-7 and V is TRBV20-1; D is possibly TRBD2 (5 bases). This CDR3 has 14 amino acids. Germline V gene sequence: CDR1 DFQATT, CDR2 SNEGSKA (reference sequence). The germline V and J ends were trimmed by 2 bases and 6 bases, with 17 bases remaining between them.